This T cell receptor (beta chain) was identified during a study of T cell repertoires in cytomegalovirus infection. In germline, CDR1 is MNHEY, CDR2 SVGEGT. This CDR3 is built from 14 residues. Trimming left V 3 bases short and J 7 bases short, with 13 bases between. With regard to this clonotype: Its target is unknown.

Study conclusions and caveats: Dominating the ex vivo response were HLA-C-restricted CMV-specific TCR beta clonotypes.

TCRdb called the reads again in MiXCR, with one record for every CDR3 protein. The sample records around 300,000 distinct CDR3 sequences, 20% to 30% being singletons. The chain has TRBV6-2 or TRBV6-3 and TRBJ2-1, with D possibly TRBD2 on 6 matching bases. Material: PBMCs. This TCR was sampled from a human donor in good health (CMV status not recorded). Some clones in this sample may be carry-over from other donors' samples. Written as DNA, the CDR3 is TGTGCCAGCAGTTATGATGCGGGGTCGAATGAGCAGTTCTTC. Its translation: CASSYDAGSNEQFF.